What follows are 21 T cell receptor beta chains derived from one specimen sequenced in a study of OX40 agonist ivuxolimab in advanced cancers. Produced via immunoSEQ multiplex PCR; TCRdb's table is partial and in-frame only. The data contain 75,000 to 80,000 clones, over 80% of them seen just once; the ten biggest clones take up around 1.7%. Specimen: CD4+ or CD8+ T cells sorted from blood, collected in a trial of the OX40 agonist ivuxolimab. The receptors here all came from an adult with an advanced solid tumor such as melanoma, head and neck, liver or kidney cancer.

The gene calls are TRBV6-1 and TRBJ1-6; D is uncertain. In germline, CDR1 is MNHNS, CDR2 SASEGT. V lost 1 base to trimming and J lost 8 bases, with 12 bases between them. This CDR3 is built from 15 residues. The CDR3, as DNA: TGTGCCAGCAGTGAAGACAGTCGTATGGATTCACCCCTCCACTTT. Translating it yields CASSEDSRMDSPLHF.

The CDR3 reads CASSLRGSGTADTQYF. As DNA, the CDR3 is TGTGCCAGCAGCTTAAGAGGTAGCGGGACGGCAGATACGCAGTATTTT. The genes are TRBV11-2 and TRBJ2-3, with 8 positions matching TRBD2. CDR1 is SGHAT, CDR2 FQNNGV, per germline. This CDR3 is built from 16 residues. The trim removed 2 bases at V and 4 bases at J, leaving 8 bases unmatched.

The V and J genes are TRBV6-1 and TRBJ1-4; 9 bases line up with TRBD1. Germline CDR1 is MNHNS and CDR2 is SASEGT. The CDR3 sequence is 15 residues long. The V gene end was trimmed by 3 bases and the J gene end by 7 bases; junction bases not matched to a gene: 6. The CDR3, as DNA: TGTGCCAGCAGTGAGAACAGGGGGCGCGGTGAAAAACTGTTTTTT. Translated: CASSENRGRGEKLFF.

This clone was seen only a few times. CDR3 amino acids: CASSGRDSYSSEQYF. The CDR3 region has the DNA TGCGCCAGCAGTGGTCGGGACTCGTACTCATCCGAGCAGTACTTC. V is TRBV10-2 and J is TRBJ2-7; D may be TRBD2 (6 bases). Germline V gives CDR1 WSHSY, CDR2 SAAADI. The CDR3 contains 15 residues. The V end lost 4 bases, the J end lost 6 bases, and 19 bases lay between the germline ends.

The CDR3, as DNA: TGTGCCAGCAGCTTAAATGTAGGGACTAACTATGGCTACACCTTC. This encodes CASSLNVGTNYGYTF. The V gene is TRBV7-2, the J gene TRBJ1-2, with D unresolved. V was clipped by 2 bases and J by 0 bases, with 10 bases between them. CDR1 SGHTA and CDR2 FQGNSA come from the germline V gene. The CDR3 extends over 15 amino acids.

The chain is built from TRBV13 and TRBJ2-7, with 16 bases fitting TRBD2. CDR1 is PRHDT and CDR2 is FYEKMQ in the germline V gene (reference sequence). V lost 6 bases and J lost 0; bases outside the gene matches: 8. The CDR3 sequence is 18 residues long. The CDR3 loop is CASREAGTSGRDSYEQYF. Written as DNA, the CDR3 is TGTGCCAGCAGGGAAGCCGGGACTAGCGGGAGGGACTCCTACGAGCAGTACTTC.

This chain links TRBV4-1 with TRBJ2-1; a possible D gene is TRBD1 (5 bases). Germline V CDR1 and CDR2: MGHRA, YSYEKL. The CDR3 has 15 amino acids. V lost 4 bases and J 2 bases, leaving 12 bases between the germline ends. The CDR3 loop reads CASSRTMDTYNEQFF. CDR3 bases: TGCGCCAGCAGCCGGACCATGGACACCTACAATGAGCAGTTCTTC.

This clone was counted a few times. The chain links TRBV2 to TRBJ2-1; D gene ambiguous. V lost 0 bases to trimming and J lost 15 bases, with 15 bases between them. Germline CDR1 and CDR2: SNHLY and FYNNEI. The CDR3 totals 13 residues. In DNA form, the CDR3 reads TGTGCCAGCAGTGAAGCCGCCGAGACCTGGACGTTCTTC. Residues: CASSEAAETWTFF. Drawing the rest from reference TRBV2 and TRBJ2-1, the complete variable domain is EPEVTQTPSHQVTQMGQEVILRCVPISNHLYFYWYRQILGQKVEFLVSFYNNEISEKSEIFDDQFSVERPDGSNFTLKIRSTKLEDSAMYFCASSEAAETWTFFGPGTRLTVL.

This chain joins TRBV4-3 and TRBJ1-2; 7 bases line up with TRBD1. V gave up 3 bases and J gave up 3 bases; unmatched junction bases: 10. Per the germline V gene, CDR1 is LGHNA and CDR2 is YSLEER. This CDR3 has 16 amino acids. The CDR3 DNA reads TGCGCCAGCAGCCATACATTAGTACAGGGGTACTATGGCTACACCTTC. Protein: CASSHTLVQGYYGYTF.

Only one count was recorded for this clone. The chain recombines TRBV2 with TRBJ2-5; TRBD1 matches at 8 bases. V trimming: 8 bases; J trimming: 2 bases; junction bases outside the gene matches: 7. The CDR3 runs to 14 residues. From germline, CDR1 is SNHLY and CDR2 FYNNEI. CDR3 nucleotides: TGTGCCAGCGGACAGGGCAAACTACAAGAGACCCAGTACTTC. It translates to CASGQGKLQETQYF.

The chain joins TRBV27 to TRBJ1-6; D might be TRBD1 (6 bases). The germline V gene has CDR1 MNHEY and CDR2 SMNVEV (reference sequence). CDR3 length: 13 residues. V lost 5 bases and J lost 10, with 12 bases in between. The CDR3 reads CASSPRGWSPLHF. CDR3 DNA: TGTGCCAGCAGTCCTAGGGGGTGGTCACCCCTCCACTTT.

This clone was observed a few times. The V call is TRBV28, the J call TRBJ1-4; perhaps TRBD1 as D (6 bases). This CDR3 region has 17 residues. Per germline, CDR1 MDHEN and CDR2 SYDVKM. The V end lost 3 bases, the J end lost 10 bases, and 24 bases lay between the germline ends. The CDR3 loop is CASSLFAAGAVKGKLFF. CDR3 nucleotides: TGTGCCAGCAGTTTGTTCGCAGCGGGGGCCGTGAAAGGAAAACTGTTTTTT.

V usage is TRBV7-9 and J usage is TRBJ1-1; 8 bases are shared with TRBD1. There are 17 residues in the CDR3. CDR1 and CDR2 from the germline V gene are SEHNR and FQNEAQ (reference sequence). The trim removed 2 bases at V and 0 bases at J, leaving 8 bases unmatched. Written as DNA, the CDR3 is TGTGCCAGCAGCTTAAGGGCAGGGGGCGATTTGAACACTGAAGCTTTCTTT. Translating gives CASSLRAGGDLNTEAFF.

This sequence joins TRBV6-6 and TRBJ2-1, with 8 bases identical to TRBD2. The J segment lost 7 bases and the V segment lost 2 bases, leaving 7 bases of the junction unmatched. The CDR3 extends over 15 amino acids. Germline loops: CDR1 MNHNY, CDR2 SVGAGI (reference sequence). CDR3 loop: CASSYAGGVGNEQFF. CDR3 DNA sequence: TGTGCCAGCAGTTACGCGGGGGGAGTGGGGAATGAGCAGTTCTTC.

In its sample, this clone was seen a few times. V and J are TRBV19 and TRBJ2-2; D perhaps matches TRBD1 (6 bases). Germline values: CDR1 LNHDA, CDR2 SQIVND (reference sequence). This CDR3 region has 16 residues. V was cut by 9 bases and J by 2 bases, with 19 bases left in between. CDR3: CASPTPDSFNTGELFF. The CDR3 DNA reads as TGTGCCAGCCCAACACCGGACAGTTTTAACACCGGGGAGCTGTTTTTT.

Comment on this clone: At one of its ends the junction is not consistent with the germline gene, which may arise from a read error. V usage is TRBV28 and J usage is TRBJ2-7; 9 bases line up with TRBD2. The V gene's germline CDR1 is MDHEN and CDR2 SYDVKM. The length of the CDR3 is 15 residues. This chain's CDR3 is CASSLGGAGGGEEYF. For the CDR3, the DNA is TGTGCCAGCAGTTTGGGTGGAGCGGGAGGAGGCGAGGAGTACTTC.

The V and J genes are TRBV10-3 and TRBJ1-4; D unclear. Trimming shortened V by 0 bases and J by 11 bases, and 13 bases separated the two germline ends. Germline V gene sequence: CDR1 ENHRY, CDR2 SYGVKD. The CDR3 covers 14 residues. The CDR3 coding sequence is TGTGCCATCAGTGAGTCTTTCGGTCTGGTTAAACTGTTTTTT. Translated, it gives CAISESFGLVKLFF.

The DNA of the CDR3 is TGTGCCAGCTCACCTCAGGACCTCTGGGATACGCAGTATTTT. This gives the protein CASSPQDLWDTQYF. The chain couples TRBV18 to TRBJ2-3; D unresolved. The CDR3 has 14 residues. V was cut by 3 bases and J by 6 bases, with 13 bases left in between. Germline CDR1 and CDR2: KGHSH and LQKENI.

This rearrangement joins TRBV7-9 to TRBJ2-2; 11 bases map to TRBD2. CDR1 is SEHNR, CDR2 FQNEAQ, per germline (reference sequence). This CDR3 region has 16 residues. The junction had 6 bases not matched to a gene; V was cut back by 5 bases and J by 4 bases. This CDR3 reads CASSPGTSGRTGELFF. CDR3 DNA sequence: TGTGCCAGCAGCCCGGGGACTAGCGGACGCACCGGGGAGCTGTTTTTT. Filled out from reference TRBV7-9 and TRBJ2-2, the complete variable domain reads DTGVSQNPRHKITKRGQNVTFRCDPISEHNRLYWYRQTLGQGPEFLTYFQNEAQLEKSRLLSDRFSAERPKGSFSTLEIQRTEQGDSAMYLCASSPGTSGRTGELFFGEGSRLTVL.

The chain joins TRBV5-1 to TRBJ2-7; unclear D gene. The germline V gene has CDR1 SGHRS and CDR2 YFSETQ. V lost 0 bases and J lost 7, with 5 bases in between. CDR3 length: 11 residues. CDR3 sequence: CASSLGGEQYF. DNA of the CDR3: TGCGCCAGCAGCTTGGGAGGAGAGCAGTACTTC.

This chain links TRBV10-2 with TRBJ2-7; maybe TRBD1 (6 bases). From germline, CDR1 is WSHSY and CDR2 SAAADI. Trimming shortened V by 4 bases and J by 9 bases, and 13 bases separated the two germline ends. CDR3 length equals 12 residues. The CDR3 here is CASSGRGSAQYF. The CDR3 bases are TGCGCCAGCAGTGGCAGGGGTTCTGCGCAGTACTTC.